These T cell receptor beta chains were read from a single sample in a study of cytomegalovirus exposure and HLA in healthy donors. Produced via immunoSEQ multiplex PCR; TCRdb's table is partial and in-frame only. The table includes roughly 220,000 clones, around nine tenths detected once. Sequenced input: PBMCs. These receptors were taken from a woman under 30 in good health and CMV-seronegative. The CDR3 runs from the conserved cysteine through the conserved F or W. D genes are given only for firm matches. Size is omitted from some rows. Given values are once, few, many or a class for expanded clones.

v_gene	abundance	d_gene	j_gene	CDR3nt	CDR3aa
TRBV7-3	.	.	TRBJ2-3	TGTGCCAGCAGCTTAAAGGGAGGAAGGACAGATACGCAGTATTTT	CASSLKGGRTDTQYF
TRBV5-1	.	.	TRBJ2-7	TGCGCCAGCAGAATCGCCGGGACTCTCTCCTACGAGCAGTACTTC	CASRIAGTLSYEQYF
TRBV5-1	.	.	TRBJ1-4	TGCGCCAGCAAAGACAGAACTAATGAAAAACTGTTTTTT	CASKDRTNEKLFF
TRBV6-1	.	.	TRBJ1-5	TGTGCCAGCAGTGTCCCTTCTGAGAGGACAGTCCAGACCAATCAGCCCCAGCATTTT	CASSVPSERTVQTNQPQHF
TRBV30	.	.	TRBJ1-5	TGTGCCTGGACAAGAGGGAACAATCAGCCCCAGCATTTT	CAWTRGNNQPQHF
TRBV29-1	.	.	TRBJ2-7	TGCAGCGTCCGACCAGGGACAAACGACGAGCAGTACTTC	CSVRPGTNDEQYF
TRBV5-4	.	.	TRBJ2-7	TGTGCCAGCAGCTCGGACTGGATCTCCTACGAGCAGTACTTC	CASSSDWISYEQYF
TRBV19	.	TRBD2	TRBJ2-1	TGTGCCAGTAGGACTAGCGGGACCTATGAGCAGTTCTTC	CASRTSGTYEQFF
TRBV5-1	once	.	TRBJ2-6	TGCGCCAGCAGCTTGGTTCTTAGCTCTGGGGCCAACGTCCTGACTTTC	CASSLVLSSGANVLTF
TRBV15	.	.	TRBJ1-4	TGTGCCACCAGCAGAGAGTTGAGTGCAACTAATGAAAAACTGTTTTTT	CATSRELSATNEKLFF
TRBV2	.	TRBD2	TRBJ2-3	TGTGCCAGCAGTGCGCCAGCGGGAGGCGTGGATACGCAGTATTTT	CASSAPAGGVDTQYF
TRBV4-1	.	TRBD2	TRBJ2-3	TGCGCCAGCAGCCAACCTACTAGCGGGAGCCGGAATACGCAGTATTTT	CASSQPTSGSRNTQYF
TRBV30	.	TRBD2	TRBJ2-3	TGTGCCTGGAGTGTTCTAGGACTAGCGGTCACAGATACGCAGTATTTT	CAWSVLGLAVTDTQYF
TRBV30	.	TRBD2	TRBJ2-6	TGTGCCTGGAGTGGACTAGCTTCGGCTGGGGCCAACGTCCTGACTTTC	CAWSGLASAGANVLTF
TRBV7-8	.	.	TRBJ1-5	TGTGCCAGCAGCTTAGGCAGGGCCATTGGCAATCAGCCCCAGCATTTT	CASSLGRAIGNQPQHF
TRBV5-1	.	.	TRBJ2-5	TGCGCCAGCAGGTATGGCTCCGGGCGGGAAGAGACCCAGTACTTC	CASRYGSGREETQYF
TRBV29-1	.	.	TRBJ1-4	TGCAGCGTTGAAGGCACCAGAGGTGAAAAACTGTTTTTT	CSVEGTRGEKLFF
TRBV25-1	.	.	TRBJ2-1	TGTGCCAGCAGTGGGCGGTCCAGCTCCTACAATGAGCAGTTCTTC	CASSGRSSSYNEQFF
TRBV5-1	.	.	TRBJ2-5	TGCGCCAGCAGCTTGAATGTCGGCAGGCAAGAGACCCAGTACTTC	CASSLNVGRQETQYF
TRBV14	once	.	TRBJ2-2	TGTGCCAGCAGCCAAGTTCAGGGAACCGGGGAGCTGTTTTTT	CASSQVQGTGELFF
TRBV15	once	TRBD2	TRBJ2-3	TGTGCCACCAGCTCAGGACTAGCGGGAGTTTCAGATACGCAGTATTTT	CATSSGLAGVSDTQYF
TRBV7-9	.	.	TRBJ2-5	TGTGCCAGCAGCCCTACAGGACAGAGAGAGACCCAGTACTTC	CASSPTGQRETQYF
TRBV6-5	.	.	TRBJ1-5	TGTGCCAGCAGCCTCGGGGGGCTCAATCAGCCCCAGCATTTT	CASSLGGLNQPQHF
TRBV28	.	TRBD1	TRBJ2-7	TGTGCCAGCAGCTCACAGGGGAGTCGAGACTACGAGCAGTACTTC	CASSSQGSRDYEQYF
TRBV19	few	.	TRBJ2-7	TGTGCCAGTAGTACGAACGGACAGTCCTACGAGCAGTACTTC	CASSTNGQSYEQYF
TRBV6-1	.	.	TRBJ2-1	TGTGCCAGCAGTGAAGGAAACGGGAGTACCTACAATGAGCAGTTCTTC	CASSEGNGSTYNEQFF
TRBV5-6	.	.	TRBJ2-1	TGTGCCAGCAGCTTAATTTGGGAGGACTCCTACAATGAGCAGTTCTTC	CASSLIWEDSYNEQFF
TRBV11-2	.	TRBD2	TRBJ2-1	TGTGCCAGCAGCCGGGGGGTTGCGTACAATGAGCAGTTCTTC	CASSRGVAYNEQFF
TRBV4-1	.	.	TRBJ2-1	TGCGCCAGCAGCCAAGCTATCTCCACCCTTGTTTGGGAGCAGTTCTTC	CASSQAISTLVWEQFF
TRBV7-9	.	.	TRBJ1-4	TGTGCCAGCTCGGGGTATGGAGAAAAACTGTTTTTT	CASSGYGEKLFF
TRBV10-2	.	TRBD2	TRBJ2-2	TGCGCCAGCAGTGACGCCCGACTAGCGGGGGCCAACACCGGGGAGCTGTTTTTT	CASSDARLAGANTGELFF
TRBV11-3	.	.	TRBJ2-3	TGTGCCAGCAGCTTAGTAGCGGGCACAGATACGCAGTATTTT	CASSLVAGTDTQYF
TRBV4-2	.	.	TRBJ2-7	TGTGCCAGCAGCCAAGGACTAGAGACCTACGAGCAGTACTTC	CASSQGLETYEQYF
TRBV29-1	.	.	TRBJ1-1	TGCAGCGGTCAGGGTTCGACTGAAGCTTTCTTT	CSGQGSTEAFF
TRBV6-1	.	TRBD2	TRBJ2-7	TGTGCCAGCAGTGCTCTTGAGATGGGACTAGCGGGTTTC	CASSALEMGLAGF
TRBV4-1	few	.	TRBJ2-7	TGCGCCAGCAGCCAAGATTGGGGGGAATTCTCCTACGAGCAGTACTTC	CASSQDWGEFSYEQYF
TRBV27	.	TRBD2	TRBJ2-5	TGTGCCAGCAGTTTAAGGCAGCGGGAGCCCACGGGGACCCAGTACTTC	CASSLRQREPTGTQYF
TRBV5-4	.	TRBD2	TRBJ2-2	TGTGCCAGCAGCGCAGGACTAGCGCTGAACACCGGGGAGCTGTTTTTT	CASSAGLALNTGELFF
TRBV10-2	.	TRBD2	TRBJ2-3	TGCGCCAGCAGCGACCGTAGCGGGGGCCTACCTACAGATACGCAGTATTTT	CASSDRSGGLPTDTQYF
TRBV7-8	.	.	TRBJ1-5	TGTGCCAGCAGCTCCGTGGGGCAGGCGGATCAGCCCCAGCATTTT	CASSSVGQADQPQHF
TRBV6-6	.	.	TRBJ1-1	TGTGCCAGCACGGGTAGTGTGAACACTGAAGCTTTCTTT	CASTGSVNTEAFF
TRBV4-2	once	TRBD2	TRBJ2-7	TGTGCCAGCAGCCAAGATTTGGCGGGAGGGTTCTACGAGCAGTACTTC	CASSQDLAGGFYEQYF